This TCR beta chain was obtained from a study of cytomegalovirus exposure and HLA in healthy donors (dated by TCRdb to about 2017). About the full investigation: In an earlier analysis of 587 of the donors, roughly 300 Gb of sequence data and just under 120 million unique TCR beta sequences from roughly 180 million T cells were reported. Of the 300 to 500 genotyped donors, 80% to 90% were placed in the genetic ancestry cluster associated with self-reported Caucasian donors. Rather than using new phenotypic data, the later analysis identified candidate immune exposures from TCR beta sequences and from how often those sequences occurred across donors. Along with the approximately 670-subject first cohort, a separate validation cohort of approximately 110 different subjects was used. The aim of the study was to test whether cataloging public T cell receptors could identify signatures of past pathogen exposure. The study profiled the T cell repertoires of 500 to 800 subjects by immunosequencing and related them to cytomegalovirus serostatus. HLA typing covered class I and class II loci at four-digit resolution. All discovery cohort repertoires had been generated using a single sequencing platform. Approximately 330 gigabases of sequencing data and approximately 91 million unique TCR sequences made up an early release that covered approximately 620 HLA-typed donors. Roughly 5 DR-DQ haplotypes were handled as single units for association and clustering because linkage in the cohort was strong. In a later genetic analysis, genome-wide SNP genotypes for about three fifths of the roughly 670 donors were used, and that subset was treated as a discovery cohort. Across approximately 400 genotyped donors of the cohort, an average of about 240,000 unique TCR beta nucleotide sequences per donor were sequenced, and 15% to 20% of those sequences were non-productive. Typing coverage differed by locus: A, B, C, DRB1 and DQB1 were typed in roughly 620-630 donors, DQA1 in 522, DPA1 in 600 to 610, and DPB1 in around 490. To predict cytomegalovirus infection status, the study brought together high-throughput TCR immunosequencing, statistical association of individual TCRs with disease status, and machine learning. A later analysis re-analyzed previously published TCR beta repertoires from approximately 670 donors and added high-resolution HLA genotyping to study TCR occurrence patterns. An earlier analysis of some 500 of the donors used high-throughput TCR beta sequencing to judge whether each TCR beta V gene segment behaved as functional or pseudogenic. Donor age, sex, ethnicity and CMV serostatus were collected together with the repertoire data. Overall results and qualifications from the work: In a later analysis, the rate of TCR association differed among HLA loci, with DRB1 alleles having the most associated TCRs and HLA-C alleles having the fewest. In a later analysis, HLA-associated TCR beta chains were found to be more clonally expanded and to have lower generation probabilities than equally common non-associated chains. Most CMV-associated TCR beta chains appeared to be HLA-restricted in a later analysis, and the HLA associations seemed to be driven largely by CMV exposure. Because counts were too low, more than 15 rarely observed V segments, including chromosome 9 orphons, were excluded from the earlier analysis of about 500 of the donors. The sequencing pipeline was judged likely to have produced a cluster of highly shared sequence variants as a technical artifact. In a later analysis, 16,951 TCR beta sequences were associated with specific HLA alleles at a false discovery rate of 0.05. Most TCR sequences were seen in very few donors, while some public TCRs were found in many individuals. When HLA alleles, especially DR and DQ, strongly co-occurred, attributing TCR associations to individual alleles was difficult. In a later genetic analysis, fewer N-insertions in productive TCRs were reported among donors in an Asian-associated ancestry cluster than the roughly 700-donor mean. V-gene and J-gene trimming of TCR beta chains was associated with a missense DCLRE1C variant in a later genetic analysis, and the association was replicated in an independent cohort. A further reported finding was that TCR beta sequences accurately predicted the HLA-A and HLA-B alleles for most subjects in the first cohort. Some IMGT-functional V segments, including TRBV6-2 and TRBV6-3, could not be told apart with the 87-base-pair reads, so those segments were excluded. Cytomegalovirus status was reported to be diagnosed by the classifier with high specificity and sensitivity in both the original and validation cohorts. In a later analysis, several top co-occurrence clusters were reported to appear linked to parvovirus B19, influenza, CMV and Epstein-Barr virus. The cohort was sequenced for TCR beta chains only, and without alpha or paired-chain data the features that could be detected were limited. CMV serostatus was the only immune exposure information available for the cohort. HLA typing was unavailable for some donors at each locus, so association tests used only the typed subset. Linkage disequilibrium might explain the correlated functional status among segregating V segments, but an unknown experimental factor could not be excluded. Roughly uniform sequencing depth across donors was assumed in presence/absence analyses, although this assumption may not hold. In vitro tests confirmed that a few of the cytomegalovirus-associated TCR beta chains recognize cytomegalovirus antigens. Broadly in line with IMGT annotations, most TCR beta V segments showed up in productive rearrangements about 87% or about 30% of the time in an earlier analysis of several hundred of the donors. The authors suggested that the approach could potentially be extended to other disease states and immunological phenotypes. A total of fewer than 200 TCR beta chains were listed by the study as associated with cytomegalovirus.

The cohort comprised more than 550 healthy bone marrow donors. All cohort members were sampled while nominally healthy, although unrecorded immune exposures were likely present. The donor tested CMV seronegative and was one of the 352 seronegative cohort members. Every donor gave a peripheral blood sample, and the peripheral blood mononuclear cells from that sample were used for TCR beta sequencing. The Qiagen DNeasy Blood Extraction Kit was used to extract genomic DNA from the blood cell samples. As for this clone: Its antigen remains unidentified. Base-call qualities are not available, and no considerably larger clone is one nucleotide away.

Library prep was done by the immunoSEQ multiplex PCR assay. For the multiplex PCR, a mixture combining 60 forward primers for TCR Vbeta segments and 13 reverse primers for TCR Jbeta segments was used. The CDR3 region of rearranged TCR beta genes was amplified from genomic DNA with a multiplex PCR assay. The amplified TCR beta libraries were sequenced on the Illumina HiSeq System as 87-base-pair reads. The study's processing was this. Across the roughly 640 repertoires, a later analysis counted some 80 million unique TCR beta chains, some 11 million of which were shared by at least two donors. A nearest-neighbor algorithm error-corrected the raw reads and collapsed the reads into unique sequences, merging closely related sequences to remove PCR and sequencing errors. To assign V, D and J gene segments, CDR3 sequences were aligned to IMGT reference sequences. For a sequence to be retained, a match of at least six nucleotides to both a V gene segment and a J gene segment was required. A rearrangement counted as productive if the CDR3 had no stop codons and remained in frame with V and J, and every other rearrangement counted as non-productive. Following IMGT convention, CDR3 was defined as the stretch from the second conserved V-encoded cysteine to the conserved J-encoded phenylalanine. The earlier analysis of 587 of the donors excluded sequences that lacked an unambiguous match to a single V gene segment. An earlier analysis of 587 of the donors classified V segments as functional when productive rearrangements were above 56.7% and as segregating when the standard deviation between donors was above 5%. A statistical classification framework was built for diagnosing cytomegalovirus status from the catalog of TCR beta chain sequences. V and J gene assignment, in a later analysis, came from comparing TCR nucleotide sequences with IMGT/GENE-DB human TR gene sequences. The TCRdist pipeline was used in a later analysis to assign CDR3 sequences and most-parsimonious VDJ recombination scenarios. In a later analysis, every TCR beta chain was defined by the combination of its CDR3 amino acid sequence and its V-gene family, and reads without a unique V-gene family were dropped. As a way to deal with suspected cross-contamination and a sequencing artifact, a later analysis dropped nearly 600 nucleotide sequences that were highly shared and had low generation probability. In a later analysis, a clonal expansion index for each public chain was calculated from normalized within-repertoire ranks of inferred template counts. In a later analysis, generation probabilities were computed using a VDJ recombination model fitted to out-of-frame rearrangements, and the results were checked against IGoR. In a later analysis, hypergeometric tests were used to score TCR-TCR, TCR-HLA and TCR-CMV co-occurrence, with a repertoire-size bias correction applied to TCR pairs. In a later analysis, false discovery rates were estimated by permuting HLA or CMV assignments 20 times. A later analysis grouped co-occurring TCRs with DBSCAN, adding TCRdist sequence similarity when clustering within HLA-allele-positive subsets. For co-occurrence clustering, repertoires with fewer than 30,000 or more than 120,000 public chains were excluded, along with roughly 5 repertoires with anomalous nucleotide sharing. TCRdb limited this immuneACCESS table to in-frame rearrangements with V and J called. A share of clones is missing; checked studies link under half to unresolved V genes, and the rest is unexplained. The V and J calls and clone size come from that table; D and trimming were worked out from the DNA. In all, the sample holds about 140,000 clones, and more than 70% of those were seen once. The ten largest clones capture about 3.1% of the sample.

Based on the germline V gene (reference sequence), the CDR1 and CDR2 sequences are SGHNT and YYREEE. Counted from cysteine to phenylalanine, this CDR3 has 14 amino acids. Just the 42-base CDR3 DNA is kept, in frame starting at base 1. V is cut by 2 bases and J by 9 bases, and the space between the germline ends is 12 bases. The TCR comes from a male donor in good health and CMV-seronegative. In this chain, TRBV5-4 is recombined with TRBJ1-6, and TRBD1 may be the D gene, going by 5 matching bases. Sequenced: PBMCs. Here is the DNA: TGTGCCAGCAGCTTATCCAGGGAGGGTTCACCCCTCCACTTT. This codes for CASSLSREGSPLHF.